These 19 T cell receptor beta chains originate from one sample sequenced in a study of blood T cell repertoires in COVID-19. Some clones are missing from TCRdb's copy, which holds only in-frame ones; the method was immunoSEQ multiplex PCR. The sample holds roughly 360,000 clones, approximately 89% seen once. Material for sequencing was PBMCs or T cells enriched from blood (not recorded which). The receptors stem from a man aged 30 to 45 who had recovered from COVID-19.

Of note for this clone: Other DNA sequences in this sample translate to the same CDR3. The genes are TRBV20-1 and TRBJ2-7; maybe TRBD1 (5 bases). V was clipped by 5 bases and J by 3 bases, with 8 bases between them. Germline V gene data show CDR1 as DFQATT and CDR2 as SNEGSKA (reference sequence). The CDR3 covers 11 residues. CDR3 nucleotide sequence: TGCAGTGCTCGAAGGGGCTACGAGCAGTACTTC. This gives the protein CSARRGYEQYF.

This clone was seen only once. The chain combines TRBV18 with TRBJ1-1, with D perhaps matching TRBD1 (6 bases). V lost 4 bases and J lost 4, with 13 bases in between. This CDR3 has 14 residues. CDR1 is KGHSH, CDR2 LQKENI, per germline. The CDR3, as DNA: TGTGCCAGCTCACAACTTACAGGGTCCACTGAAGCTTTCTTT. This translates into CASSQLTGSTEAFF. The whole variable domain, remainder taken from reference TRBV18 and TRBJ1-1, is NAGVMQNPRHLVRRRGQEARLRCSPMKGHSHVYWYRQLPEEGLKFMVYLQKENIIDESGMPKERFSAEFPKEGPSILRIQQVVRGDSAAYFCASSQLTGSTEAFFGQGTRLTVV.

The rearrangement joins TRBV10-3 to TRBJ2-3; possibly TRBD2 for D (5 bases). Germline CDR1 is ENHRY and CDR2 is SYGVKD. CDR3 length equals 14 residues. With 4 bases removed from V and 2 bases from J, the gap between germline ends came to 10 bases. CDR3 loop: CAISGTGNTDTQYF. DNA of the CDR3: TGTGCCATCAGTGGGACCGGGAACACAGATACGCAGTATTTT.

The rearrangement links TRBV7-2 to TRBJ2-5; D may be TRBD1 (6 bases). CDR3 length: 14 residues. The ends were cut back, 3 bases at V and 5 bases at J, with 13 bases in the middle. Germline V gene lookup returns CDR1 SGHTA and CDR2 FQGNSA. CDR3 sequence: CASSLRLGAETQYF. The CDR3 DNA reads TGTGCCAGCAGCTTGAGGTTGGGGGCGGAGACCCAGTACTTC.

CDR3 in amino acids: CASSRVAGGSSYNEQFF. The CDR3 nucleotides are TGCGCCAGCAGTCGAGTAGCGGGGGGAAGCTCCTACAATGAGCAGTTCTTC. The chain is built from TRBV10-1 and TRBJ2-1; 10 bases are shared with TRBD2. CDR3 length equals 17 residues. V was pared by 5 bases and J by 0 bases, with 7 bases of the junction left unmatched. The germline gives CDR1 WNHNN, CDR2 SYGVQD (reference sequence).

CDR3 DNA: TGTGCCAGCCTTAGGAGAGCTGCTAGCTCCTACGAGCAGTACTTC. It specifies CASLRRAASSYEQYF. The chain couples TRBV13 to TRBJ2-7; the D is unclear. CDR3 length equals 15 residues. V dropped 8 bases and J dropped 0 bases, with 17 bases sitting between them. Germline assignment: CDR1 PRHDT and CDR2 FYEKMQ (reference sequence).

This chain connects TRBV6-1 to TRBJ2-1; TRBD2 aligns across 11 bases. This CDR3 is 17 amino acids long. V was pared by 3 bases and J by 4 bases, with 8 bases of the junction left unmatched. CDR1 is MNHNS, CDR2 SASEGT, per germline. The DNA of the CDR3 is TGTGCCAGCAGTGAGGCAGTTAGCGGGGGGGTATACAATGAGCAGTTCTTC. It codes for CASSEAVSGGVYNEQFF.

This clone was counted between two and nine times. The chain uses TRBV5-4 and TRBJ2-1; D possibly corresponds to TRBD2 (6 bases). The CDR3 is made up of 16 amino acids. Trimming stripped 4 bases from V and 8 bases from J, with 22 bases between. Germline V gives CDR1 SGHNT, CDR2 YYREEE (reference sequence). The CDR3 DNA is TGTGCCAGCAGCCCCGCCAGAGCGAGCTCTAGCGATGAGCAGTTCTTC. Translating it yields CASSPARASSSDEQFF.

As DNA, the CDR3 is TGCGCCAGCAGCTTGGATTCCAGGAACACCGGGGAGCTGTTTTTT. Translating it yields CASSLDSRNTGELFF. The rearrangement uses TRBV5-1 and TRBJ2-2; no clear D gene. Per germline, CDR1 SGHRS and CDR2 YFSETQ. Trimming cost V 0 bases and J 1 base, with 7 bases left between them. This CDR3 is 15 amino acids long.

The gene calls are TRBV9 and TRBJ1-6; D remains ambiguous. From germline, CDR1 is SGDLS and CDR2 YYNGEE. The CDR3 consists of 14 residues. V lost 0 bases to trimming and J lost 7 bases, with 8 bases between them. The DNA of the CDR3 is TGTGCCAGCAGCGTAGGTCAGGAAAATTCACCCCTCCACTTT. It specifies CASSVGQENSPLHF.

The chain joins TRBV9 to TRBJ2-3; 10 nucleotides match TRBD1. The ends lost 4 bases at V and 3 bases at J; junction bases unmatched: 8. This CDR3 contains 16 residues. Germline CDR1 SGDLS, CDR2 YYNGEE. DNA for the CDR3: TGTGCCAGCAGCCTTAAGACAGGGGGCATAACAGATACGCAGTATTTT. This gives the protein CASSLKTGGITDTQYF.

The rearrangement uses TRBV7-2 and TRBJ1-5; D is perhaps TRBD1 (5 bases). V dropped 5 bases and J dropped 9 bases, with 14 bases sitting between them. The CDR3 runs 13 residues. CDR1 is SGHTA, CDR2 FQGNSA, per germline. The CDR3 spells CASSPAGLAPQHF. The CDR3 DNA reads as TGTGCCAGCAGCCCTGCAGGGCTGGCGCCCCAGCATTTT.

This sequence joins TRBV5-1 and TRBJ1-4; D ambiguous. This CDR3 has 14 residues. Germline CDR1 is SGHRS and CDR2 is YFSETQ. Trimming removed 2 bases from V and 4 bases from J, with 9 bases in between. In DNA form, the CDR3 reads TGCGCCAGCAGCTTCGACGGGTTTAATGAAAAACTGTTTTTT. Encoded protein: CASSFDGFNEKLFF.

The gene calls are TRBV7-9 and TRBJ2-2; D gene unclear. The CDR3 is made up of 14 amino acids. From germline, CDR1 is SEHNR and CDR2 FQNEAQ (reference sequence). Trimming left V 0 bases short and J 10 bases short, with 12 bases between. CDR3 sequence (DNA): TGTGCCAGCAGCTTAGCGGTGGGCCCCTTGGAGCTGTTTTTT. Protein: CASSLAVGPLELFF.

CDR3 sequence (DNA): TGTGCCAGCAGTTCCACTGGACTTAGGCCCATACCCAACGCTAACTATGGCTACACCTTC. Translated: CASSSTGLRPIPNANYGYTF. The V gene is TRBV27, the J gene TRBJ1-2, with D uncertain. This CDR3 has 20 amino acids. Between the trimmed V and J ends, which lost 4 bases and 0 bases, there was a span of 27 bases. Germline V gives CDR1 MNHEY, CDR2 SMNVEV (reference sequence).

The chain has TRBV6-2 or TRBV6-3 and TRBJ2-4; weak D call: TRBD1 (6 bases). This CDR3 is built from 20 residues. Trimming removed 2 bases at V and 0 bases at J, with 23 bases between. Germline V gene lookup returns CDR1 MNHEY and CDR2 SVGEGT. The CDR3 nucleotides read TGTGCCAGCAGTTACGCGTCAGTACCTCAGGGGTGGCGAGCCAAAAACATTCAGTACTTC. This translates into CASSYASVPQGWRAKNIQYF.

This clone was found once. This chain uses TRBV4-1 with TRBJ2-7; D call uncertain. V lost 2 bases to trimming and J lost 4 bases, with 12 bases between them. This CDR3 has 14 residues. Per the germline V gene, CDR1 is MGHRA and CDR2 is YSYEKL. CDR3 DNA: TGCGCCAGCAGCCAATCTCGATCGGTATACGAGCAGTACTTC. This sequence encodes CASSQSRSVYEQYF.

The chain employs TRBV29-1 and TRBJ2-5; 8 nucleotides agree with TRBD2. The CDR3 has 13 amino acids. V trimming: 7 bases; J trimming: 2 bases; junction bases outside the gene matches: 6. Germline V lookup: CDR1 SQVTM, CDR2 ANQGSEA. The CDR3 coding sequence is TGCAGCGGTAAGACTAGCGTGCAAGAGACCCAGTACTTC. It encodes CSGKTSVQETQYF.

This chain uses TRBV29-1 with TRBJ2-7; perhaps TRBD1 as D (5 bases). CDR3 length: 12 amino acids. Germline V gene lookup returns CDR1 SQVTM and CDR2 ANQGSEA. V lost 0 bases and J lost 5, with 8 bases in between. This CDR3 reads CSVEDPGNEQYF. The CDR3 DNA is TGCAGCGTTGAAGACCCAGGGAACGAGCAGTACTTC.